This paragraph reports one T cell receptor beta chain. This specimen belongs to a study of control samples from healthy donors and cancer patients. Sequencing was performed with immunoSEQ multiplex PCR; in TCRdb, only in-frame clones are kept and a portion is missing. This sample has about 110,000 clones; roughly 90% occur once, and the top ten carry around 4%. V was clipped by 3 bases and J by 7 bases, with 13 bases between them. Per the germline V gene, CDR1 is MNHNS and CDR2 is SASEGT. This CDR3 is 15 amino acids long. V gene TRBV6-1 combines with J gene TRBJ1-6; D remains unclear. The clonotype was recovered from a woman aged 55-70 years with lung cancer. Sequenced: PBMCs. The CDR3 loop reads CASSDWRQRNSPLHF. In DNA form, the CDR3 reads TGTGCCAGCAGTGATTGGCGGCAGAGAAATTCACCCCTCCACTTT.